This entry lists 2 T cell receptor beta chains sequenced from one sample in a study of cytomegalovirus exposure and HLA in healthy donors. TCRdb's copy holds only in-frame clones and misses some; the assay was immunoSEQ multiplex PCR. The sample shows around 250,000 clones, almost 90% of them seen only once. Sequenced sample: PBMCs. Source of these receptors: a woman under 30 in good health and CMV-seronegative.

The rearrangement joins TRBV5-1 to TRBJ1-1, with a tentative D call TRBD1 (6 bases). The V and J ends lost 0 bases and 3 bases respectively, with 9 bases between them. Germline CDR1 and CDR2: SGHRS and YFSETQ. CDR3 length: 14 amino acids. In DNA, the CDR3 is TGCGCCAGCAGCTTGGGTGACAGGCACACTGAAGCTTTCTTT. Protein product: CASSLGDRHTEAFF.

This clone was observed a handful of times. DNA for the CDR3: TGCAGCGCCAGATCCGGGACAGGGAGAACTGAAGCTTTCTTT. Amino acids: CSARSGTGRTEAFF. The chain links TRBV29-1 to TRBJ1-1, with 9 bases fitting TRBD1. The CDR3 is 14 amino acids. Trimming at V came to 7 bases and at J to 5 bases, leaving 11 bases not matched to a gene. Germline loops: CDR1 SQVTM, CDR2 ANQGSEA.